The 9 T cell receptor beta chains reported below all come from one sample, sequenced in a study of blood T cell repertoires in COVID-19. Measured with immunoSEQ multiplex PCR; TCRdb has only the in-frame clones, and not every one. The sample has roughly 24,000 clones; around 79% are singletons. Source material: peripheral blood. The receptor source for this set is an elderly man with active or convalescent COVID-19.

The rearrangement uses TRBV6-5 and TRBJ2-3; TRBD2 might be the D (5 bases). CDR1 is MNHEY and CDR2 is SVGAGI in the germline V gene. The V end was cut by 5 bases, the J end by 1 base, with 13 bases between. The length of the CDR3 is 15 residues. The CDR3 DNA follows: TGTGCCAGCAGTCCCCCCGGGGTCCGCACAGATACGCAGTATTTT. Protein sequence: CASSPPGVRTDTQYF.

This chain links TRBV28 with TRBJ1-1, with 7 bases matching TRBD1. J was trimmed by 2 bases and V by 7 bases; bases with no gene match: 13. This CDR3 has 16 amino acids. Germline V gene data show CDR1 as MDHEN and CDR2 as SYDVKM. The CDR3 nucleotides are TGTGCCAGCAACAGATGGGCAGGGGGGAGCAACACTGAAGCTTTCTTT. Its translation is CASNRWAGGSNTEAFF.

V gene TRBV5-6 combines with J gene TRBJ1-5, with 9 positions matching TRBD1. V was pared by 2 bases and J by 6 bases, with 3 bases of the junction left unmatched. The V gene's germline CDR1 is SGHDT and CDR2 YYEEEE. The CDR3 loop spans 14 amino acids. The CDR3 loop is CASSLQGAIQPQHF. The CDR3 DNA is TGTGCCAGCAGCTTACAGGGGGCTATTCAGCCCCAGCATTTT.

This chain joins TRBV4-2 and TRBJ1-2; 7 nucleotides line up with TRBD1. With 1 base clipped from V and 4 bases from J, the junction kept 6 bases outside the gene matches. CDR1 and CDR2 (germline): LGHNA, YNFKEQ. The CDR3 sequence is 15 residues long. CDR3 in DNA: TGTGCCAGCAGCCAAGTTCAGGGGGGCAGCTATGGCTACACCTTC. This sequence encodes CASSQVQGGSYGYTF.

V and J are TRBV28 and TRBJ1-2, with 12 bases that match TRBD1. The germline V gene encodes CDR1 MDHEN and CDR2 SYDVKM. This CDR3 region has 14 residues. V shed 6 bases, J shed 7 bases, and the junction held 6 bases outside the gene matches. CDR3 region: CASRGQGAGGGYTF. For the CDR3, the DNA is TGTGCCAGCAGGGGACAGGGGGCAGGTGGTGGCTACACCTTC.

In its sample, this clone ranks as medium-sized (0.01 to 0.1%). The chain combines TRBV4-2 with TRBJ1-6; 10 bases match TRBD1. The germline V gene encodes CDR1 LGHNA and CDR2 YNFKEQ. V was pared by 0 bases and J by 2 bases, with 4 bases of the junction left unmatched. The CDR3 covers 18 residues. The CDR3 loop is CASSQEWTGGAYNSPLHF. The CDR3 DNA sequence: TGTGCCAGCAGCCAAGAGTGGACAGGGGGTGCCTATAATTCACCCCTCCACTTT.

The rearrangement joins TRBV5-4 to TRBJ2-3, with 11 bases lining up with TRBD2. The CDR3 length is 17 residues. The V gene end was trimmed by 1 base and the J gene end by 2 bases; junction bases not matched to a gene: 6. Germline V gene data show CDR1 as SGHNT and CDR2 as YYREEE (reference sequence). The CDR3, as DNA: TGTGCCAGCAGCTTGCTTCCTAGCGGGAGGTACACAGATACGCAGTATTTT. Amino acids: CASSLLPSGRYTDTQYF. The full variable domain, rest sourced from reference TRBV5-4 and TRBJ2-3, is ETGVTQSPTHLIKTRGQQVTLRCSSQSGHNTVSWYQQALGQGPQFIFQYYREEENGRGNFPPRFSGLQFPNYSSELNVNALELDDSALYLCASSLLPSGRYTDTQYFGPGTRLTVL.

The chain couples TRBV27 to TRBJ2-7, with D hard to call. Germline CDR1 MNHEY, CDR2 SMNVEV (reference sequence). Trimming pared 6 bases from V and 6 bases from J, leaving 18 bases between. The CDR3 has 14 residues. The CDR3 DNA follows: TGTGCCAGCAGCCGCAGATCAGTGAATCTCGAGCAGTACTTC. This codes for CASSRRSVNLEQYF.

This clone was detected once. V gene TRBV4-1 combines with J gene TRBJ2-5; D remains unclear. Germline V lookup: CDR1 MGHRA, CDR2 YSYEKL. The CDR3 length is 11 residues. V dropped 1 base and J dropped 7 bases, with 4 bases sitting between them. For the CDR3, the DNA is TGCGCCAGCAGCCAAGGAGGGACCCAGTACTTC. Translation gives CASSQGGTQYF.